This T cell receptor beta chain appears in the sequencing data of a study of metastatic and nonmetastatic thyroid tumors. The overall study: Thyroid patients, malignant and benign, had repertoires compared across blood and tumor or nodule tissue.

Study-level points and caveats: Across blood and tumor, TCR beta diversity in malignant thyroid tumors was reportedly significantly higher than in benign nodules.

Source study methods: The study built a papillary thyroid cancer distant-metastasis classifier from CDR3 differences across clinicopathological groups. TCRdb reprocessed the PCR reads using MiXCR. The V and J calls follow TCRdb's processing rather than the paper's. This sample has over 13,000 clones, with about 22% found just once. Trimming stripped 1 base from V and 0 bases from J, with 16 bases between. Germline V CDR1 and CDR2: SGHVS, FNYEAQ. The CDR3 is 18 residues long. Sample share makes this clone medium-sized (0.01 to 0.1%). Its antigen is as yet unknown. Treatment of any kind had been given to no patient before thyroid surgery.

The chain combines TRBV7-6 with TRBJ1-3; D possibly corresponds to TRBD1 (6 bases). This sequence was found in a female donor with papillary thyroid cancer or a benign thyroid nodule (not recorded which). Some clones in this sample may be carry-over from other donors' samples. Source material: tumor tissue. The CDR3 DNA is TGTGCCAGCAGCTTAGAAGGGGGGGGAGCAGTCTCTGGAAACACCATATATTTT. It yields the protein CASSLEGGGAVSGNTIYF.